This T cell receptor beta chain was retrieved from a study of blood T cell repertoires in COVID-19. CDR1 SNHLY and CDR2 FYNNEI come from the germline V gene. Trimming stripped 4 bases from V and 5 bases from J, with 8 bases between. CDR3 size: 12 residues. Only one count was recorded for this clone. This table comes from immunoSEQ multiplex PCR, and its TCRdb copy is limited to in-frame clones, with some not included. The sample consists of some 270,000 clones, about 90% of them appearing once. The receptor was isolated from a woman aged 35 to 49 who had been exposed to COVID-19. The sequenced sample was PBMCs or T cells enriched from blood (not recorded which). The chain recombines TRBV2 with TRBJ1-1; no reliable D call. CDR3 sequence reads: CASSVEHTEAFF. CDR3 nucleotides: TGTGCCAGCAGTGTTGAACATACTGAAGCTTTCTTT.